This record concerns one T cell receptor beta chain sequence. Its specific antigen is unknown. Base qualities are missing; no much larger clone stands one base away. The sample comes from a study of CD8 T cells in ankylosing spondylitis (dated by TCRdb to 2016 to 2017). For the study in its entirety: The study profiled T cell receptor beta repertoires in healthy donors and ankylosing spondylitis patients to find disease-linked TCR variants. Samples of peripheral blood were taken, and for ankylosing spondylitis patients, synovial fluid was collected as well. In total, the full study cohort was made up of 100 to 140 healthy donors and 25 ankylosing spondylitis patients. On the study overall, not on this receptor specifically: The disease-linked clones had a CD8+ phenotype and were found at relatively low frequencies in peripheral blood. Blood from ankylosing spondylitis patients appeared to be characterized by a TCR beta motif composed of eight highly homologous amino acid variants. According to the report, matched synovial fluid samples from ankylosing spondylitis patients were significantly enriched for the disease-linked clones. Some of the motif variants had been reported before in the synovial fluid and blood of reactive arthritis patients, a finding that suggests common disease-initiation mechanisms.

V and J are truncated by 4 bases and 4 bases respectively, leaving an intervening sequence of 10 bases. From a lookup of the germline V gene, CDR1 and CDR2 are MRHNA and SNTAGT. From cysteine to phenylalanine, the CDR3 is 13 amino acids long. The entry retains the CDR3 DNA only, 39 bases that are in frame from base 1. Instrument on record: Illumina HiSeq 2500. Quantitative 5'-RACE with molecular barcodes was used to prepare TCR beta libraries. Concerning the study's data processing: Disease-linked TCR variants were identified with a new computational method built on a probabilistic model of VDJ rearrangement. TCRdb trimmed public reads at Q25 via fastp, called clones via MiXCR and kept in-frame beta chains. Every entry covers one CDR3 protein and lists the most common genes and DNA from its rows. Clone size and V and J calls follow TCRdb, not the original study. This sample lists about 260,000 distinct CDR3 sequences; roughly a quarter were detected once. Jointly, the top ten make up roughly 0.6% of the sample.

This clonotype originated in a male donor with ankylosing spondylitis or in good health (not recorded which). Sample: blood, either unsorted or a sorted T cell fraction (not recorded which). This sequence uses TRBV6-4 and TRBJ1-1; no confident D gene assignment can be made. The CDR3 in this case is CASSVSVSTEAFF. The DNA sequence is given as TGTGCCAGCAGTGTTTCGGTAAGCACTGAAGCTTTCTTT.